This paragraph covers one T cell receptor (beta chain) sequence. This entry comes from a study of blood T cell repertoires in COVID-19. On the study more broadly: Sources were T cells, B-cell-depleted T cells, or PBMCs; the material itself was cDNA or gDNA.

Per the germline V gene, CDR1 is SGHAT and CDR2 is FQDESV (reference sequence). This CDR3 is built from 14 residues. Unmatched junction bases numbered 5, after V lost 5 bases and J lost 4 bases. In the source study's methods: Nucleated cell number was recorded as an estimate derived from reference gene primer amplification. Data came from immunoSEQ multiplex PCR; TCRdb stores just in-frame clones and leaves some out. That table furnishes V, J and clone size, whereas the DNA furnished D and trimming. This sample yields roughly 42,000 clones, of which 80% to 90% are seen a single time; under 9.5% belongs to the top ten.

Sequencing was carried out using peripheral blood. The clonotype was recovered from a man aged 25 to 40 with active or convalescent COVID-19. The V gene is TRBV11-1, the J gene TRBJ2-5; 9 nucleotides line up with TRBD1. CDR3 nucleotides: TGTGCCAGCAGCGGCGGGACAGGGAGAGAGACCCAGTACTTC. This encodes CASSGGTGRETQYF.